This T cell receptor beta chain originates from a study of early stage breast cancer tumors. Study-wide results and limits: Functional markers like CD4, CD8 and FOXP3 were missed in bulk sequencing. Comparing each tissue with blood distinguished tumor from normal in most of the 16 patients.

A word on this clone: Its antigen is not known.

Here immunoSEQ multiplex PCR was the method, and the copy in TCRdb shows in-frame clones only, minus some. The sample consists of around 28,000 clones, under 75% of them appearing once. Sequenced material: blood. This clonotype was obtained from a person between 50 and 60 years old with breast cancer.

CDR3 sequence reads: CASSSRVNTEAFF. The CDR3 bases are TGTGCCAGCAGTTCGAGGGTTAACACTGAAGCTTTCTTT. This chain joins TRBV27 and TRBJ1-1; no clear D gene. CDR3 length equals 13 residues. Trimming cost V 4 bases and J 2 bases, with 8 bases left between them. Germline V gene data show CDR1 as MNHEY and CDR2 as SMNVEV (reference sequence).